This T cell receptor beta chain derives from a study of T cells in localized non-small cell lung cancer. The study's findings and limits: A median of about 52 clones ranked among the top 100 in tumor appeared in adjacent lung.

Clones were sequenced by immunoSEQ multiplex PCR, and TCRdb holds only the in-frame ones, with some missing. There are approximately 61,000 clones in the sample; about nine tenths occur only once, and less than 6% lies in the top ten. The V gene's germline CDR1 is SGDLS and CDR2 YYNGEE. V shed 0 bases and J shed 4 bases, with 10 bases lying between them. The CDR3 spans 15 residues. Note on this clone: Its antigen is still unknown.

This sequence originates from a woman aged 35-75 years with stage I lung adenocarcinoma. The sequences come from peripheral blood, collected before any cancer treatment. The chain employs TRBV9 and TRBJ2-2, with D perhaps TRBD1 (5 bases). CDR3 protein: CASSVADTLTGELFF. The CDR3 DNA reads as TGTGCCAGCAGCGTAGCGGACACACTCACCGGGGAGCTGTTTTTT. Using reference TRBV9 and TRBJ2-2 for the parts outside the CDR3, the full variable domain is DSGVTQTPKHLITATGQRVTLRCSPRSGDLSVYWYQQSLDQGLQFLIQYYNGEERAKGNILERFSAQQFPDLHSELNLSSLELGDSALYFCASSVADTLTGELFFGEGSRLTVL.